The 3 T cell receptor beta chains below come from one sample, sequenced in a study of T cells in tumors after PD-1 blockade. Libraries were prepared by immunoSEQ multiplex PCR; TCRdb keeps only in-frame clonotypes and omits some of them. The table has roughly 60,000 clones, around three quarters seen once. The sample consisted of PBMCs, taken before anti-PD-1 treatment. The receptors were sampled from a human donor with basal cell carcinoma.

The chain employs TRBV7-9 and TRBJ1-5; tentatively, D is TRBD1 (5 bases). The CDR3 runs to 16 residues. Trimming removed 1 base from V and 5 bases from J, with 15 bases in between. Germline V lookup: CDR1 SEHNR, CDR2 FQNEAQ (reference sequence). The CDR3 DNA sequence: TGTGCCAGCAGCTTAGGGGGCTCGGGGGAGCATCAGCCCCAGCATTTT. Translation gives CASSLGGSGEHQPQHF.

V usage is TRBV4-1 and J usage is TRBJ1-2; D is uncertain. This CDR3 spans 13 amino acids. Germline V lookup: CDR1 MGHRA, CDR2 YSYEKL. V was pared by 0 bases and J by 4 bases, with 6 bases between. DNA for the CDR3: TGCGCCAGCAGCCAAGAGGGAGCCTATGGCTACACCTTC. It encodes CASSQEGAYGYTF.

The chain couples TRBV5-1 to TRBJ1-3; unclear D gene. From germline, CDR1 is SGHRS and CDR2 YFSETQ. The CDR3 loop spans 15 amino acids. Trimming removed 0 bases from V and 0 bases from J, with 7 bases in between. CDR3 loop: CASSLDGTSGNTIYF. The CDR3 DNA reads TGCGCCAGCAGCTTGGATGGAACCTCTGGAAACACCATATATTTT.